This passage covers 17 T cell receptor beta chains from one sample sequenced in a study of shared clonotypes between healthy human individuals. Only in-frame clones appear in the TCRdb table, and some are missing; sequencing was by immunoSEQ multiplex PCR. The sample yields around 120,000 clones, 67% seen once. Source material: memory CD8+ T cells sorted from blood. Documented subset: CD45RO+ cells pooled with CCR7-negative TemRA cells. These receptors all come from a woman under 40 in good health.

The chain has TRBV5-1 and TRBJ2-1; 9 bases map to TRBD1. Trimming took 4 bases from V and 10 from J; bases not matched to a gene: 9. The CDR3 spans 14 residues. The germline V gene encodes CDR1 SGHRS and CDR2 YFSETQ. The CDR3 region has the DNA TGCGCCAGCAGCCCGGGACAGGGACCCCTAGAGCAGTTCTTC. This codes for CASSPGQGPLEQFF.

This chain uses TRBV28 with TRBJ2-7, with D perhaps TRBD1 (5 bases). The CDR3 length is 17 residues. The germline V and J ends were trimmed by 8 bases and 0 bases, with 23 bases remaining between them. Germline V gene data show CDR1 as MDHEN and CDR2 as SYDVKM. CDR3 region: CASQTLHIRQSSYEQYF. The CDR3 region has the DNA TGTGCCAGCCAAACCCTACACATCCGACAGAGCTCCTACGAGCAGTACTTC.

This chain connects TRBV4-1 to TRBJ2-7, with 9 bases aligning to TRBD1. The CDR3 is 18 residues long. V shed 3 bases and J 4 bases; nucleotides not matched to a gene: 16. The V gene's germline CDR1 is MGHRA and CDR2 YSYEKL. As DNA, the CDR3 is TGCGCCAGCAGCCAGCACTCCTTCTTTCGGGACAGGGAGTACGAGCAGTACTTC. The encoded protein is CASSQHSFFRDREYEQYF.

The chain couples TRBV2 to TRBJ2-2; 9 bases fit TRBD2. This CDR3 region has 13 residues. The trim removed 6 bases at V and 6 bases at J, leaving 2 bases unmatched. Looked up from germline, CDR1 is SNHLY and CDR2 is FYNNEI. The CDR3 protein is CASRAGGSGELFF. The CDR3 bases are TGTGCCAGCAGAGCGGGAGGATCCGGGGAGCTGTTTTTT.

This clone has ten or more counts. This chain links TRBV19 with TRBJ2-2; TRBD1 agrees at 8 bases. V was clipped by 6 bases and J by 2 bases; unmatched bases: 8. The CDR3 sequence is 16 residues long. The germline V gene encodes CDR1 LNHDA and CDR2 SQIVND (reference sequence). The CDR3 nucleotides read TGTGCCAGTAGGATCCGGGACAGGCTCAACACCGGGGAGCTGTTTTTT. It encodes CASRIRDRLNTGELFF.

This clone was seen ten or more times. This chain links TRBV7-8 with TRBJ2-1; 8 bases fit TRBD2. V dropped 4 bases and J dropped 0; count of bases not matched to a gene: 14. CDR3 size: 19 residues. CDR1 is SGHVS and CDR2 is FQNEAQ in the germline V gene. CDR3 nucleotide sequence: TGTGCCAGCAGCTCCGCAGACGGACTAGCCGAAAGCTCCTACAATGAGCAGTTCTTC. This sequence encodes CASSSADGLAESSYNEQFF.

With respect to this clone: The junction departs from the called germline gene at one end, perhaps through a read error. The chain joins TRBV5-1 to TRBJ2-4; D is unclear. The germline V gene has CDR1 SGHRS and CDR2 YFSETQ. The length of the CDR3 is 11 residues. The CDR3 region has the DNA TGCACCAGCAGCCAATCAAACATTCAGTACTTC. This gives the protein CTSSQSNIQYF.

V gene TRBV7-6 combines with J gene TRBJ2-3; possibly TRBD1 for D (6 bases). Looked up from germline, CDR1 is SGHVS and CDR2 is FNYEAQ. The V end lost 5 bases, the J end lost 0 bases, and 12 bases lay between the germline ends. This CDR3 is built from 15 residues. The CDR3 loop is CASSTGTFSTDTQYF. CDR3 DNA sequence: TGTGCCAGCAGCACCGGGACATTTAGCACAGATACGCAGTATTTT.

This clone was counted only a few times. The V gene is TRBV6-6, the J gene TRBJ2-7; D is undetermined. Germline V gene lookup returns CDR1 MNHNY and CDR2 SVGAGI (reference sequence). V lost 7 bases to trimming and J lost 3 bases, with 16 bases between them. There are 14 residues in the CDR3. The CDR3 DNA is TGTGCCAGCAAAGTAGGGCAGGCTGTCTACGAGCAGTACTTC. Translated, it gives CASKVGQAVYEQYF.

The V and J genes are TRBV6-6 and TRBJ2-1; D unclear. This CDR3 region has 12 residues. Germline CDR1 MNHNY, CDR2 SVGAGI (reference sequence). Trimming removed 4 bases from V and 8 bases from J, with 9 bases in between. The CDR3 DNA follows: TGTGCCAGCAGTTCCCCCCGGGATGAGCAGTTCTTC. Protein sequence: CASSSPRDEQFF.

This chain links TRBV9 with TRBJ2-7; either TRBD1 or TRBD2 may supply D (5 bases each). The CDR3 spans 14 residues. Germline V gene sequence: CDR1 SGDLS, CDR2 YYNGEE. V lost 4 bases to trimming and J lost 3 bases, with 14 bases between them. For the CDR3, the DNA is TGTGCCAGCAGCCCGGGACCGAGGGACTACGAGCAGTACTTC. Translated: CASSPGPRDYEQYF.

This clone was seen ten or more times. The chain joins TRBV5-4 to TRBJ2-7; 7 bases map to TRBD2. Trimming at V came to 2 bases and at J to 6 bases, leaving 14 bases not matched to a gene. This CDR3 has 16 residues. Germline V lookup: CDR1 SGHNT, CDR2 YYREEE (reference sequence). The CDR3 sequence: CASSLLAGVGVGEQYF. The CDR3 DNA follows: TGTGCCAGCAGCTTACTTGCGGGAGTAGGGGTGGGCGAGCAGTACTTC. Together with reference TRBV5-4 and TRBJ2-7, the CDR3 gives the full variable domain: ETGVTQSPTHLIKTRGQQVTLRCSSQSGHNTVSWYQQALGQGPQFIFQYYREEENGRGNFPPRFSGLQFPNYSSELNVNALELDDSALYLCASSLLAGVGVGEQYFGPGTRLTVT.

V gene TRBV9 combines with J gene TRBJ2-5; D unclear. This CDR3 has 14 residues. Germline V gene lookup returns CDR1 SGDLS and CDR2 YYNGEE. V lost 0 bases and J lost 1, with 7 bases in between. The CDR3 sequence: CASSVEKTQETQYF. The DNA for the CDR3 is TGTGCCAGCAGCGTAGAGAAGACCCAAGAGACCCAGTACTTC.

This chain links TRBV25-1 with TRBJ2-7; TRBD1 aligns across 7 bases. Germline V gene lookup returns CDR1 MGHDK and CDR2 SYGVNS. V shed 4 bases and J 4 bases; nucleotides not matched to a gene: 7. This CDR3 has 14 amino acids. This CDR3 is CASSARGHGYEQYF. CDR3 sequence (DNA): TGTGCCAGCAGTGCGAGGGGGCACGGATACGAGCAGTACTTC.

This clone was seen just once. The CDR3 sequence is CASSPWGTSGKYEQYF. CDR3 bases: TGCGCCAGCAGCCCGTGGGGGACTAGCGGGAAATACGAGCAGTACTTC. This chain links TRBV5-1 with TRBJ2-7; 13 bases are shared with TRBD2. The CDR3 has 16 amino acids. J gave up 4 bases and V 4 bases, and 8 bases lay outside the gene matches. In germline, CDR1 is SGHRS, CDR2 YFSETQ.

The V call is TRBV7-2, the J call TRBJ1-5; 10 bases line up with TRBD1. The ends lost 1 base at V and 2 bases at J; junction bases unmatched: 2. CDR3 size: 16 residues. Germline V CDR1 and CDR2: SGHTA, FQGNSA. The CDR3 loop is CASSLVGTGGNQPQHF. CDR3 bases: TGTGCCAGCAGCTTAGTCGGGACAGGGGGCAATCAGCCCCAGCATTTT.

The rearrangement links TRBV6-4 to TRBJ2-3; TRBD1 aligns across 9 bases. The CDR3 has 14 amino acids. Per germline, CDR1 MRHNA and CDR2 SNTAGT. The junction had 4 bases not matched to a gene; V was cut back by 5 bases and J by 4 bases. The CDR3 is CASSRTGGPDTQYF. DNA for the CDR3: TGTGCCAGCAGTCGTACAGGGGGCCCAGATACGCAGTATTTT.